Below are 16 T cell receptor beta chains sequenced from a single sample in a study of shared clonotypes between healthy human individuals. Repertoires were generated with immunoSEQ multiplex PCR, while TCRdb's copy carries only in-frame clones and drops some. This table has approximately 740,000 clones, 92% appearing once. Naive CD8 cells, CD45RO-negative and positively selected for CCR7, excluded terminally differentiated effector memory CD45RA+ cells. Material for sequencing was naive CD8+ T cells sorted from blood. Receptors originate from a man aged 30 to 45 in good health.

The chain couples TRBV5-6 to TRBJ2-7, with TRBD2 as a possible D gene (6 bases). There are 11 residues in the CDR3. V was cut by 2 bases and J by 12 bases, with 12 bases left in between. The germline V gene encodes CDR1 SGHDT and CDR2 YYEEEE. The CDR3 sequence: CASSLGASVYF. The CDR3 DNA follows: TGTGCCAGCAGCTTAGGAGCTAGCGTGTACTTC.

The chain is built from TRBV9 and TRBJ2-5; the D gene is possibly TRBD2 (5 bases). CDR1 SGDLS and CDR2 YYNGEE come from the germline V gene. V was shortened by 3 bases and J by 0 bases, with 18 bases between the two germline ends. The CDR3 is made up of 17 amino acids. The CDR3 sequence: CASSGPDGNPYQETQYF. The CDR3 nucleotides are TGTGCCAGCAGCGGACCGGACGGGAACCCGTACCAAGAGACCCAGTACTTC. Together with reference TRBV9 and TRBJ2-5, the CDR3 gives the full variable domain: DSGVTQTPKHLITATGQRVTLRCSPRSGDLSVYWYQQSLDQGLQFLIQYYNGEERAKGNILERFSAQQFPDLHSELNLSSLELGDSALYFCASSGPDGNPYQETQYFGPGTRLLVL.

This chain joins TRBV4-1 and TRBJ2-7; 9 bases agree with TRBD2. The junction had 10 bases not matched to a gene; V was cut back by 11 bases and J by 5 bases. The CDR3 is 13 residues long. Germline lookup yields CDR1 MGHRA and CDR2 YSYEKL. The chain's CDR3 is CACANLAGDEQYF. The DNA of the CDR3 is TGCGCCTGCGCAAATTTAGCGGGGGACGAGCAGTACTTC.

This clone was counted between two and nine times. The chain employs TRBV19 and TRBJ2-7; 9 bases are shared with TRBD1. V lost 1 base to trimming and J lost 7 bases; unmatched junction nucleotides: 8. Germline values: CDR1 LNHDA, CDR2 SQIVND (reference sequence). The CDR3 is made up of 15 amino acids. The CDR3 spells CASSIAGTGMGEQYF. DNA of the CDR3: TGTGCCAGTAGTATAGCCGGGACAGGGATGGGGGAGCAGTACTTC.

The chain joins TRBV19 to TRBJ2-2; a possible D gene is TRBD2 (5 bases). The CDR3 loop spans 14 amino acids. Trimming cost V 7 bases and J 2 bases, with 11 bases left between them. CDR1 LNHDA and CDR2 SQIVND come from the germline V gene (reference sequence). DNA for the CDR3: TGTGCCAGTACCCACGGGGAAAACACCGGGGAGCTGTTTTTT. Translating gives CASTHGENTGELFF.

CDR3 bases: TGTGCCAGCAGCACTGGGACTTCGAACACCGGGGAGCTGTTTTTT. Its protein product is CASSTGTSNTGELFF. This sequence joins TRBV7-2 and TRBJ2-2; possibly TRBD2 for D (6 bases). Germline V gene data show CDR1 as SGHTA and CDR2 as FQGNSA. Trimming took 5 bases from V and 0 from J, leaving 10 bases between them. This CDR3 is built from 15 residues.

The chain couples TRBV29-1 to TRBJ2-6; 7 bases fit TRBD1. Trimming removed 6 bases from V and 0 bases from J; junction bases left unmatched: 14. CDR1 is SQVTM and CDR2 is ANQGSEA in the germline V gene. The CDR3 runs to 18 residues. The CDR3 here is CSVQTGDSRSSGANVLTF. The CDR3 DNA reads as TGCAGCGTCCAAACCGGGGACAGTCGTTCCTCTGGGGCCAACGTCCTGACTTTC.

CDR3 sequence reads: CASSFRTQGTSYEQYF. CDR3 in DNA: TGCGCCAGCAGCTTTCGAACCCAGGGTACCTCCTACGAGCAGTACTTC. V gene TRBV5-1 combines with J gene TRBJ2-7, with a weak D call TRBD1 (5 bases). The CDR3 has 16 residues. Looked up from germline, CDR1 is SGHRS and CDR2 is YFSETQ. The ends were cut back, 2 bases at V and 0 bases at J, with 15 bases in the middle.

As to this clone: Other DNA sequences from this sample encode an identical CDR3 as well. The chain is built from TRBV7-2 and TRBJ2-1, with D uncertain. Germline loops: CDR1 SGHTA, CDR2 FQGNSA. The length of the CDR3 is 12 residues. V shed 1 base and J shed 7 bases, with 5 bases lying between them. The CDR3 loop is CASSLGVNEQFF. CDR3 nucleotides: TGTGCCAGCAGCTTAGGTGTGAATGAGCAGTTCTTC.

This chain connects TRBV27 to TRBJ2-1; TRBD2 matches 8 bases. The CDR3 totals 14 residues. With V trimmed by 5 bases and J by 8 bases, 8 bases remained unmatched. The germline V gene encodes CDR1 MNHEY and CDR2 SMNVEV (reference sequence). The CDR3 loop is CASSKGLVADEQFF. The CDR3 DNA follows: TGTGCCAGCAGTAAGGGACTAGTCGCCGATGAGCAGTTCTTC.

J is TRBJ1-3 and V is TRBV7-9; D ambiguous. The germline gives CDR1 SEHNR, CDR2 FQNEAQ (reference sequence). Deletions cut 0 bases from V and 0 bases from J, with 12 bases between. The CDR3 covers 17 residues. In DNA, the CDR3 is TGTGCCAGCAGCTTAGCCCGTCAGGAGTACTCTGGAAACACCATATATTTT. It translates to CASSLARQEYSGNTIYF.

The chain couples TRBV6-1 to TRBJ2-1, with TRBD2 identical over 11 bases. Losses at the gene ends were 6 bases for V and 5 bases for J; bases not matched to a gene: 6. The CDR3 length is 15 residues. Germline V gene sequence: CDR1 MNHNS, CDR2 SASEGT. CDR3 sequence (DNA): TGTGCCAGCAGAAAGGGACTAGCGGATAACAATGAGCAGTTCTTC. It codes for CASRKGLADNNEQFF.

V and J are TRBV4-1 and TRBJ2-7; 7 bases are a match to TRBD1. V shed 1 base, J shed 2 bases, and the junction held 8 bases outside the gene matches. The CDR3 is 16 residues long. CDR1 is MGHRA, CDR2 YSYEKL, per germline. For the CDR3, the DNA is TGCGCCAGCAGCCAAGTTGAGGGGGCAGGACCCTACGAGCAGTACTTC. Encoded protein: CASSQVEGAGPYEQYF.

The table lists this clone with a count of one. The V and J genes are TRBV27 and TRBJ2-3; D is uncertain. V lost 5 bases and J lost 0, with 12 bases in between. CDR1 and CDR2 (germline): MNHEY, SMNVEV (reference sequence). The CDR3 spans 15 residues. The CDR3 nucleotides are TGTGCCAGCAGTCCGATCAGTACTAGCACAGATACGCAGTATTTT. This translates into CASSPISTSTDTQYF.

The chain carries TRBV2 and TRBJ1-2; TRBD1 matches 10 bases. Per germline, CDR1 SNHLY and CDR2 FYNNEI. The CDR3 covers 16 residues. V was clipped by 2 bases and J by 0 bases; unmatched bases: 3. The CDR3 region is CASSEIGTGANYGYTF. In nucleotides, the CDR3 is TGTGCCAGCAGTGAAATTGGGACAGGGGCTAACTATGGCTACACCTTC.

This chain joins TRBV5-3 and TRBJ1-2; 7 nucleotides line up with TRBD1. TRBV5-3 is treated as an ORF (open reading frame) with a function not yet certain. J was trimmed by 3 bases and V by 3 bases; bases with no gene match: 5. This CDR3 has 14 amino acids. The DNA of the CDR3 is TGTGCCAGAAGCTCGCGACAGGGCGACTATGGCTACACCTTC. Its protein product is CARSSRQGDYGYTF.